The rows below give T cell receptor beta chains drawn from one sample of a study of blood T cell repertoires in COVID-19. Some clones are missing from TCRdb's copy, which holds only in-frame ones; the method was immunoSEQ multiplex PCR. The sample consists of 150,000 to 200,000 clones, roughly 85% of them appearing once. Specimen: peripheral blood. These receptors were collected from a human donor in a cohort sampled during active COVID-19. Both conserved end residues are part of each CDR3. A D gene is named only where the DNA matches it firmly. Rows give clone size only sometimes, using once, few, many, or a class for an expanded clone.

>TRBD2|TRBJ2-7|TRBV29-1|-
TGCAGCGCTGGGGCGGGAGAAGGCTACGAGCAGTACTTC
CSAGAGEGYEQYF
>-|TRBJ1-5|TRBV7-3|-
TGTGCCAGCAGCCCAAACGCCGGGTCGGCAGTAAATCAGCCCCAGCATTTT
CASSPNAGSAVNQPQHF
>TRBD2|TRBJ2-3|TRBV11-2|-
TGTGCCAGCAGTCGACGGACTAGCGGCTGGGCGCTAGGCACAGATACGCAGTATTTT
CASSRRTSGWALGTDTQYF
>-|TRBJ2-5|TRBV6-2/TRBV6-3|once
TGTGCCAGCAGTTACCCCGTTCAAGAGACCCAGTACTTC
CASSYPVQETQYF
>-|TRBJ1-2|TRBV12-3/TRBV12-4|-
TGTGCCAGCACCGGGGGGGGCAGGCCGGCCGGCACCTTC
CASTGGGRPAGTF
>TRBD1|TRBJ2-7|TRBV19|-
TGTGCCAGTAGTATAGGACAGGGAACGGGCGAGCAGTACTTC
CASSIGQGTGEQYF
>-|TRBJ2-6|TRBV10-3|-
TGTGCCATCAGTGAGTCCTCTGGCGGTGGGGCCAACGTCCTGACTTTC
CAISESSGGGANVLTF
>-|TRBJ1-6|TRBV28|-
TGTGCCAGCAGTTTAAGTTGGGCCAGGGGATCCCATAATTCACCCCTCCACTTT
CASSLSWARGSHNSPLHF
>TRBD1|TRBJ1-3|TRBV3-1/TRBV3-2|-
TGTGCCAGCAGCCATACAGGGGCGGGAAACACCATATATTTT
CASSHTGAGNTIYF
>-|TRBJ2-5|TRBV15|-
TGTGCCACCAGCAGAGATACCAGGAAGGGGGTAGAGACCCAGTACTTC
CATSRDTRKGVETQYF
>-|TRBJ1-3|TRBV19|-
TGTGCCAGTAGTTTATACCGGGGACTGGCTGGAAACACCATATATTTT
CASSLYRGLAGNTIYF
>-|TRBJ1-1|TRBV6-1|-
TGTGCCAGCAGTGAGTTTCTAACCCGTGGCCTCGGGGATAGCCCTGAAGCTTTCTTT
CASSEFLTRGLGDSPEAFF
>-|TRBJ2-3|TRBV7-9|-
TGTGCCAGCAGCTTAGTTGTGGCGGTCACAGATACGCAGTATTTT
CASSLVVAVTDTQYF
>-|TRBJ1-5|TRBV6-6|-
TGTGCCAGCAGTTACTCCGGTCAGCCCCAGCATTTT
CASSYSGQPQHF
>TRBD1|TRBJ1-3|TRBV7-3|-
TGTGCCAGCAGTCGACTCGGGACAGGGGGCGGAGACACCATATATTTT
CASSRLGTGGGDTIYF
>-|TRBJ2-6|TRBV6-4|once
TGTGCCAGCAGTAGAGACAACTCTGGGGCCAACGTCCTGACTTTC
CASSRDNSGANVLTF
>TRBD1|TRBJ2-7|TRBV6-5|-
TGTGCCAGCAGTTACTCCCTAGGACAGGCCGCCTACGAGCAGTACTTC
CASSYSLGQAAYEQYF
>-|TRBJ1-1|TRBV11-2|-
TGTGCCAGCAGCTTATCCGTACAGGGATCGGGAGCTTTCTTT
CASSLSVQGSGAFF
>-|TRBJ2-7|TRBV5-4|-
TGTGCCAGCAGCTTGCGGGGAACCTACGAGCAGTACTTC
CASSLRGTYEQYF
>-|TRBJ1-6|TRBV7-6|-
TGTGCCAGCAGCTTAGCCCCTGGGAGGAATTCACCCCTCCACTTT
CASSLAPGRNSPLHF
>-|TRBJ1-4|TRBV9|-
TGTGCCAGCCTAAACGGGGTCCGAAATGAAAAACTGTTTTTT
CASLNGVRNEKLFF
>TRBD1|TRBJ2-3|TRBV29-1|-
TGCAGCGTTCCGGGACAGGGGGCAGATACGCAGTATTTT
CSVPGQGADTQYF
>TRBD2|TRBJ2-1|TRBV4-2|once
TGTGCCAGCAGCCACGGACTAGCGTTCTACAATGAGCAGTTCTTC
CASSHGLAFYNEQFF
>TRBD1|TRBJ1-6|TRBV2|-
TGTGCCAGCAGTCCCGACAGGGCTGGTTCACCCCTCCACTTT
CASSPDRAGSPLHF
>TRBD1|TRBJ2-7|TRBV9|-
TGTGCCAGCAGCGGAACCGGGACAGGGGGGAACGAGCAGTACTTC
CASSGTGTGGNEQYF